These T cell receptor beta chains were read from a single sample in a study of early T cells in non-severe SARS-CoV-2 infection. TCRdb processed the 5' RACE reads anew with MiXCR; each CDR3 protein has one entry. The sample has more than 90,000 distinct CDR3 sequences, about 12% seen once. Sequencing was carried out using whole blood. Receptors originate from an adult who was a healthcare worker with PCR-confirmed SARS-CoV-2 infection or an uninfected control (not recorded which). Both conserved end residues are part of each CDR3. A D gene is named only where the DNA matches it firmly. The size of a clone is reported for some rows only, either as once, few or many, or as a class for expanded clones.

>-|TRBJ2-3|TRBV7-2|-
TGTGCCAGCAGCTTAATCCCTATTGGGCGGGCGGGGAGCACAGATACGCAGTATTTT
CASSLIPIGRAGSTDTQYF
>-|TRBJ1-5|TRBV28|-
TGTGCCAGCAGTTTTCGGGGGTATAGCAATCAGCCCCAGCATTTT
CASSFRGYSNQPQHF
>many|TRBJ2-3|TRBV29-1|TRBD2
TGCAGCGTTGAAGAGGGGTTTCGCGGGAGGACAGATACGCAGTATTTT
CSVEEGFRGRTDTQYF
>few|TRBJ2-7|TRBV7-2|-
TGTGCCAGCAGCCCTAGGACAAATTACGAGCAGTACTTC
CASSPRTNYEQYF
>many|TRBJ1-3|TRBV6-5|-
TGTGCCAGCAGTTACGGCAGCTTTTCCTCTGGAAACACCATATATTTT
CASSYGSFSSGNTIYF
>-|TRBJ1-2|TRBV3-1|-
TGTGCCAGCAGCCGACACCAGGGTTCTGATGGCTACACCTTC
CASSRHQGSDGYTF
>-|TRBJ2-1|TRBV28|TRBD1
TGTGCCAGCAGTCCCGGACAGGGGTGGTTCTTC
CASSPGQGWFF
>-|TRBJ2-3|TRBV3-1|TRBD2
TGTGCCAGCAGGGAGCGGGGGCGCACAGATACGCAGTATTTT
CASRERGRTDTQYF
>many|TRBJ1-4|TRBV28|-
TGTGCCAGCAACGAATCCAAAGAAAAACTGTTTTTT
CASNESKEKLFF
>-|TRBJ2-5|TRBV7-2|-
TGTGCCAGCAGCCCCTCCCGTCGGGGGTACCGGGAGACCCAGTACTTC
CASSPSRRGYRETQYF
>-|TRBJ2-7|TRBV5-8|TRBD2
TGTGCCAGCAGAAGGAGCGGGGGCTCCTACGAGCAGTACTTC
CASRRSGGSYEQYF
>many|TRBJ2-7|TRBV20-1|TRBD2
TGCAGTGCCAATACCCGGACTAGCGGGGGGTCCTACGAGCAGTACTTC
CSANTRTSGGSYEQYF
>few|TRBJ1-5|TRBV6-5|-
TGTGCCAGCAGGCCAGCTGTCAATCAGCCCCAGCATTTT
CASRPAVNQPQHF
>few|TRBJ2-1|TRBV6-5|TRBD2
TGTGCCAGCAGCCGCGCTCTAGCGGGGGGGCTAAATGAGCAGTTCTTC
CASSRALAGGLNEQFF
>many|TRBJ2-2|TRBV14|-
TGTGCCAGCAGCCCGATCGGGAACACCGGGGAGCTGTTTTTT
CASSPIGNTGELFF
>once|TRBJ1-6|TRBV5-1|-
TGCACCAGCCGAATGGGGAGTTGGGATAATTCACCCCTCCACTTT
CTSRMGSWDNSPLHF
>many|TRBJ1-1|TRBV7-2|-
TGTGCCAGCAGCTCAAACGTAAACACTGAAGCTTTCTTT
CASSSNVNTEAFF
>few|TRBJ1-6|TRBV14|-
TGTGCCAGCAGCCAATCAGCCTATAATTCACCCCTCCACTTT
CASSQSAYNSPLHF
>many|TRBJ2-3|TRBV9|TRBD2
TGTGCCAGCAGCGTAGAGCGGGGGAACACAGATACGCAGTATTTT
CASSVERGNTDTQYF
>many|TRBJ1-1|TRBV10-1|-
TGCGCCAGCAACAAGAACGAACGGACAGTGAACACTGAAGCTTTCTTT
CASNKNERTVNTEAFF
>many|TRBJ1-3|TRBV19|-
TGTGCCAGTAGGGATCCGGGACGGAGAAACACCATATATTTT
CASRDPGRRNTIYF
>-|TRBJ2-7|TRBV29-1|-
TGCAGCGTATCGACTGGATCCTACGAGCAGTACTTC
CSVSTGSYEQYF
>-|TRBJ1-1|TRBV11-2|-
TGTGCCAGCAGCTTAAGACGGGGGATGAACACTGAAGCTTTCTTT
CASSLRRGMNTEAFF
>few|TRBJ2-5|TRBV29-1|-
TGCACCGAGGAGACCCAGTACTTC
CTEETQYF
>few|TRBJ2-1|TRBV2|-
TGTGCCAGCAGTGCAGGGATTATAGGACCCTCGTCCCCGTTCTTC
CASSAGIIGPSSPFF
>many|TRBJ2-7|TRBV4-1|TRBD2
TGCGCCAGCAGCCAAGCTCAGCGGGGTTCGTACGAGCAGTACTTC
CASSQAQRGSYEQYF
>-|TRBJ2-3|TRBV11-2|-
TGTGCCAGCAGCTTAGTGGGTTTTGCCACAGATACGCAGTATTTT
CASSLVGFATDTQYF
>many|TRBJ1-6|TRBV5-1|-
TGCGCCAGCAGCTTGGCTGGACCCCTACCTAATTCACCCCTCCACTTT
CASSLAGPLPNSPLHF